The 24 T cell receptor beta chains reported below all come from one sample, sequenced in a study of T-cell reconstitution after alpha-beta-depleted transplantation in children. Unique molecular identifiers tagged the TCRbeta library. TCRdb re-called the PCR reads through MiXCR, storing one row per CDR3 protein. Of roughly 150,000 distinct CDR3 sequences listed, over 8.5% were seen once; the top ten hold approximately 13%. This sample comprised PBMCs, obtained before TCRalphabeta/CD19-depleted stem cell transplant. Source of these receptors: a boy aged 2 to 9 with acute myeloid leukemia, due to receive a stem cell transplant.

This clonotype occurred many times. This chain connects TRBV24-1 to TRBJ2-1, with TRBD1 matching over 10 bases. This CDR3 contains 14 residues. Looked up from germline, CDR1 is KGHDR and CDR2 is SFDVKD. Germline trimming cut 0 bases from V and 9 bases from J; bases unmatched to any gene: 1. CDR3 in amino acids: CATSDLGQGVEQFF. The DNA for the CDR3 is TGTGCCACCAGTGATTTGGGACAGGGGGTTGAGCAGTTCTTC.

This clonotype was observed a few times. The V call is TRBV20-1, the J call TRBJ2-1; 13 bases match TRBD2. V trimming: 5 bases; J trimming: 8 bases; junction bases outside the gene matches: 9. Germline CDR1 DFQATT, CDR2 SNEGSKA (reference sequence). This CDR3 is 15 amino acids long. Here the CDR3 DNA reads TGCAGTGCTTCTGGACTAGCGGGAGCCGAGGATGAGCAGTTCTTC. Protein: CSASGLAGAEDEQFF.

This clonotype was counted many times. CDR3 protein: CSVEVRDRGPFLGANVLTF. CDR3 sequence (DNA): TGCAGCGTTGAAGTTCGGGACAGGGGCCCCTTTTTAGGGGCCAACGTCCTGACTTTC. The chain recombines TRBV29-1 with TRBJ2-6; 10 bases fit TRBD1. This CDR3 is 19 amino acids long. Losses at the gene ends were 1 base for V and 4 bases for J; bases not matched to a gene: 13. From germline, CDR1 is SQVTM and CDR2 ANQGSEA.

This clonotype was detected a few times. The CDR3 bases are TGCAGTGCTAGAGATGACAGGGGGCGCGGAACGGCTTTCTTT. Translated: CSARDDRGRGTAFF. V is TRBV20-1 and J is TRBJ1-1, with 10 nucleotides matching TRBD1. Unmatched junction bases numbered 9, after V lost 0 bases and J lost 11 bases. This CDR3 is 14 amino acids long. Germline lookup yields CDR1 DFQATT and CDR2 SNEGSKA (reference sequence).

This clonotype appeared many times. The chain combines TRBV6-5 with TRBJ1-4; tentative D call: TRBD1 (5 bases). This CDR3 is built from 13 residues. V lost 2 bases and J lost 11, with 12 bases in between. The germline gives CDR1 MNHEY, CDR2 SVGAGI. The CDR3 reads CASSYGGGKKLFF. The DNA of the CDR3 is TGTGCCAGCAGTTACGGGGGAGGGAAGAAACTGTTTTTT.

This clonotype was observed at least ten times. J is TRBJ1-6 and V is TRBV6-6, with unresolved D. This CDR3 has 9 amino acids. Germline CDR1 MNHNY, CDR2 SVGAGI (reference sequence). The V and J ends lost 5 bases and 13 bases respectively, with 3 bases between them. The CDR3 sequence is CASSPPLHF. DNA for the CDR3: TGTGCCAGCAGTCCGCCCCTCCACTTT.

Remarks on this clonotype: Mismatch with germline at one junction end may stem from a read error. The V call is TRBV3-1, the J call TRBJ2-4; either TRBD1 or TRBD2 may fit D (5 bases each). The CDR3 totals 17 residues. From germline, CDR1 is LGHDT and CDR2 YNNKEL (reference sequence). CDR3 sequence (DNA): TGTGCCAGCACCCAAGTATTGGGGACCCAATCCAAAAACATTCAGTACTTC. Encoded protein: CASTQVLGTQSKNIQYF. The full variable domain, with the rest looked up from reference TRBV3-1 and TRBJ2-4, is DTAVSQTPKYLVTQMGNDKSIKCEQNLGHDTMYWYKQDSKKFLKIMFSYNNKELIINETVPNRFSPKSPDKAHLNLHINSLELGDSAVYFCASTQVLGTQSKNIQYFGAGTRLSVL.

This clonotype was recorded many times. The V and J genes are TRBV7-9 and TRBJ2-1, with 8 bases identical to TRBD2. Trimming cost V 1 base and J 8 bases; bases outside gene matches: 4. From germline, CDR1 is SEHNR and CDR2 FQNEAQ (reference sequence). The CDR3 runs 14 residues. CDR3 sequence (DNA): TGTGCCAGCAGCTTAGGTTACGGGAGGGATGAGCAGTTCTTC. It specifies CASSLGYGRDEQFF.

This clonotype was detected many times. The rearrangement uses TRBV5-6 and TRBJ2-7, with 10 bases that match TRBD2. There are 18 residues in the CDR3. The V gene end was trimmed by 4 bases and the J gene end by 6 bases; junction bases not matched to a gene: 19. Germline V lookup: CDR1 SGHDT, CDR2 YYEEEE. The CDR3 DNA sequence: TGTGCCAGCAGCAACCCGGGACTAGCGTCTTTGGGTGTAGGCGAGCAGTACGTC. Translating gives CASSNPGLASLGVGEQYV.

This clonotype was found many times. The chain combines TRBV29-1 with TRBJ2-3; perhaps D is TRBD1 or TRBD2 (6 bases each). CDR3 length equals 14 residues. Germline V gives CDR1 SQVTM, CDR2 ANQGSEA. Deletions cut 6 bases from V and 4 bases from J, with 17 bases between. The CDR3 DNA follows: TGCAGCGTCGAACCCCTAGGGGGGCCAGATACGCAGTATTTT. It translates to CSVEPLGGPDTQYF.

This clonotype showed up many times. CDR3 bases: TGTGCCAGCACCCCGAAACTAGCGGGAGTAGAGGGTGGTGGGTACAATGAGCAGTTCTTC. Protein product: CASTPKLAGVEGGGYNEQFF. The genes are TRBV7-8 and TRBJ2-1; TRBD2 agrees at 11 bases. V shed 7 bases, J shed 4 bases, and the junction held 21 bases outside the gene matches. The CDR3 is made up of 20 amino acids. CDR1 and CDR2 (germline): SGHVS, FQNEAQ.

In this sample, this clonotype turned up many times. This chain joins TRBV20-1 and TRBJ2-7, with D perhaps being TRBD1 or TRBD2 (5 bases each). CDR1 and CDR2 (germline): DFQATT, SNEGSKA (reference sequence). This CDR3 region has 14 residues. The ends were cut back, 1 base at V and 2 bases at J, with 12 bases in the middle. Here the CDR3 DNA reads TGCAGTGCTAGAGGAGTCCGGGACGCCTACGAGCAGTACTTC. Translated, it gives CSARGVRDAYEQYF.

This clonotype was counted at least ten times. The chain links TRBV28 to TRBJ1-5; D is undetermined. With 3 bases removed from V and 5 bases from J, the gap between germline ends came to 8 bases. CDR1 and CDR2 from the germline V gene are MDHEN and SYDVKM. The CDR3 consists of 13 residues. Here the CDR3 DNA reads TGTGCCAGCAGTTTTGGCACGGATCAGCCCCAGCATTTT. It is translated as CASSFGTDQPQHF.

At least ten counts were recorded for this clonotype. The chain combines TRBV13 with TRBJ2-5, with D perhaps matching TRBD1 or TRBD2 (5 bases each). V gave up 8 bases and J gave up 2 bases, with 18 bases separating them. The CDR3 length is 15 residues. Germline V gene lookup returns CDR1 PRHDT and CDR2 FYEKMQ (reference sequence). The CDR3 loop reads CASCRLGDHQETQYF. As DNA, the CDR3 is TGTGCCAGCTGTCGCTTAGGGGACCATCAAGAGACCCAGTACTTC.

This clonotype was seen many times. This chain uses TRBV7-2 with TRBJ2-1; no clear D gene. Germline V gene data show CDR1 as SGHTA and CDR2 as FQGNSA. The CDR3 has 12 residues. Between the trimmed V and J ends, which lost 5 bases and 5 bases, there was a span of 7 bases. The CDR3 sequence is CASSPLNNEQFF. In nucleotides, the CDR3 is TGTGCCAGCAGCCCCTTAAACAATGAGCAGTTCTTC.

This clonotype appeared many times. This chain connects TRBV9 to TRBJ1-1; D not certain. The V gene's germline CDR1 is SGDLS and CDR2 YYNGEE. V lost 4 bases, J lost 8 bases, and 18 bases lay in between. CDR3 length: 14 residues. For the CDR3, the DNA is TGTGCCAGCAGCTTTATTGACACGCCTGGGGAAGCTTTCTTT. Translation gives CASSFIDTPGEAFF.

This clonotype was observed many times. The rearrangement uses TRBV4-1 and TRBJ2-4; the D gene could be TRBD1 or TRBD2 (6 bases each). Deletions cut 3 bases from V and 6 bases from J, with 27 bases between. Germline V gene lookup returns CDR1 MGHRA and CDR2 YSYEKL. The CDR3 loop spans 19 amino acids. CDR3 protein: CASSQGMIRLGGARNIQYF. DNA of the CDR3: TGCGCCAGCAGCCAGGGAATGATCAGGTTGGGGGGCGCGCGAAACATTCAGTACTTC.

This clonotype was seen repeatedly, ten times or more. CDR3 DNA: TGTGCCAGCAGCTCCCCCTCGGATACGCAGTATTTT. This sequence encodes CASSSPSDTQYF. The chain has TRBV7-9 and TRBJ2-3; D is uncertain. CDR3 size: 12 residues. V was pared by 4 bases and J by 6 bases, with 8 bases between. Germline-derived CDR1 and CDR2 are SEHNR and FQNEAQ (reference sequence).

This clonotype was found many times. The rearrangement links TRBV20-1 to TRBJ2-3, with 10 bases identical to TRBD2. Germline V gene lookup returns CDR1 DFQATT and CDR2 SNEGSKA (reference sequence). CDR3 size: 19 residues. The trim removed 0 bases at V and 6 bases at J, leaving 18 bases unmatched. The CDR3 spells CSARDTFGASGRARDTQYF. For the CDR3, the DNA is TGCAGTGCTAGAGACACATTCGGGGCGAGCGGGAGGGCCAGGGATACGCAGTATTTT.

For this clonotype: A much larger clone differs by one base, so this may be a read error. V is TRBV3-1 and J is TRBJ2-2, with TRBD2 matching over 8 bases. The germline V gene has CDR1 LGHDT and CDR2 YNNKEL (reference sequence). The CDR3 runs to 17 residues. The DNA for the CDR3 is TGTGCCTGCAGCCAAGAATTTAGCGGGGTAAACACCGGGGAGCTGTTTTTT. Translated, it gives CACSQEFSGVNTGELFF. The full variable domain, its missing parts supplied by reference TRBV3-1 and TRBJ2-2, is DTAVSQTPKYLVTQMGNDKSIKCEQNLGHDTMYWYKQDSKKFLKIMFSYNNKELIINETVPNRFSPKSPDKAHLNLHINSLELGDSAVYFCACSQEFSGVNTGELFFGEGSRLTVL.

This clonotype was picked up many times. The chain combines TRBV4-1 with TRBJ2-6; the D is unclear. V dropped 1 base and J dropped 0 bases, with 4 bases sitting between them. This CDR3 region has 15 residues. The V gene's germline CDR1 is MGHRA and CDR2 YSYEKL. CDR3 nucleotide sequence: TGCGCCAGCAGCCAAGTGGGCTCTGGGGCCAACGTCCTGACTTTC. Translated, it gives CASSQVGSGANVLTF.

This clonotype was recorded at least ten times. The J gene is TRBJ1-1, the V gene TRBV11-2; weak D call: TRBD1 (5 bases). Trimming took off 4 bases at V and 10 bases at J, with 16 bases between the two ends. Germline CDR1 SGHAT, CDR2 FQNNGV. There are 13 residues in the CDR3. Here the CDR3 DNA reads TGTGCCAGCAGCTACGGGACGGTCCTGGGAGCTTTCTTT. Translation: CASSYGTVLGAFF.

This clonotype was observed at least ten times. The chain joins TRBV11-2 to TRBJ2-7, with D perhaps matching TRBD2 (6 bases). V lost 2 bases, J lost 3 bases, and 14 bases lay in between. CDR1 SGHAT and CDR2 FQNNGV come from the germline V gene. CDR3 size: 15 residues. The CDR3 DNA reads as TGTGCCAGCAGCTTATACCGGACTACGGACTACGAGCAGTACTTC. Its protein is CASSLYRTTDYEQYF.

This clonotype was recorded at least ten times. The chain couples TRBV7-2 to TRBJ2-1; 8 positions agree with TRBD1. The CDR3 sequence is 15 residues long. Germline CDR1 SGHTA, CDR2 FQGNSA. Losses at the gene ends were 7 bases for V and 4 bases for J; bases not matched to a gene: 9. The chain's CDR3 is CASTTGTGSYNEQFF. For the CDR3, the DNA is TGTGCCAGCACCACCGGGACAGGATCATACAATGAGCAGTTCTTC.